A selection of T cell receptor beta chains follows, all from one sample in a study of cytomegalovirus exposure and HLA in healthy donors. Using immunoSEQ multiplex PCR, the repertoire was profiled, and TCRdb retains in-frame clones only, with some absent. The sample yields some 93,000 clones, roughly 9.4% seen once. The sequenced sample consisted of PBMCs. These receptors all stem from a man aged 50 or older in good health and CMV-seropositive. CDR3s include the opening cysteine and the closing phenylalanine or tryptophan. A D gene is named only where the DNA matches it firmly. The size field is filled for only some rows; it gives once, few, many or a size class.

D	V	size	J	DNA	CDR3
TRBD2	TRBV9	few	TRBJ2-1	TGTGCCAGCAGCCCGCCCCTGGGGGGGAATGAGCAGTTCTTC	CASSPPLGGNEQFF
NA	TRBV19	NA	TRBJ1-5	TGTGCCAGTAGTATAGAGGACTCCGTTCAGCCCCAGCATTTT	CASSIEDSVQPQHF
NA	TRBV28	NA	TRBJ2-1	NA	CASTLFAGGSPVF
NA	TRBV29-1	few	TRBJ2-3	TGCAGCGTTGAATCGGGCACAGATACGCAGTATTTT	CSVESGTDTQYF
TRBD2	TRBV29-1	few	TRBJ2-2	TGCAGCGTATATCCCGGGACTAGCGACACCGGGGAGCTGTTTTTT	CSVYPGTSDTGELFF
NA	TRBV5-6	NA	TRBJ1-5	TGTGCCAGCAGCCCAGGGGGCAATCAGCCCCAGCATTTT	CASSPGGNQPQHF
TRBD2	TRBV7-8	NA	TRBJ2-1	TGTGCCAGCAGCTTACCCCTCCGTAGCGGGGGATACAATGAGCAGTTCTTC	CASSLPLRSGGYNEQFF
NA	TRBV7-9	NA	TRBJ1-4	TGTGCCAGCAGCTTAGTTGGCAGGGTCCGTGAAAAACTGTTTTTT	CASSLVGRVREKLFF
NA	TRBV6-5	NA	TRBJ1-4	TGTGCCAGCCACCAATTACAGGGCTCGGAACTGTTTTTT	CASHQLQGSELFF
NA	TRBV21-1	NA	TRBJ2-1	TGTGCCAGCAGCAGAAAGTTGGGAACTAGCGGCAAGATGACGGACAATGAGCAGTTCTTC	CASSRKLGTSGKMTDNEQFF
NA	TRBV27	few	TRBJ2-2	TGTGCCAGCAGTTTATCCCAGGGGAGAACCGGGGAGCTGTTTTTT	CASSLSQGRTGELFF
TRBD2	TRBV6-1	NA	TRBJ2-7	TGTGCCAGCAGTGCGGGGACTAGCCTCTACGAGCAGTACTTC	CASSAGTSLYEQYF
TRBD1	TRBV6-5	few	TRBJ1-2	TGTGCCAGCAAGGACAGGGGGTTAGGCTATGGCTACACCTTC	CASKDRGLGYGYTF
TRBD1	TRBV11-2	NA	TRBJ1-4	TGTGCCAACTGCTTCCCCGGGACAGCTAATGAAAAACTGTTTTTT	CANCFPGTANEKLFF
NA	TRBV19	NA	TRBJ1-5	TGTGCCAGTAGTATTGGCGGTGAATCTAGTCAGCCCCAGCATTTT	CASSIGGESSQPQHF
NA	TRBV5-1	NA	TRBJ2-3	TGCGCCAGCAGCTTGGGCAGGGGAGGGCCAGATACGCAGTATTTT	CASSLGRGGPDTQYF
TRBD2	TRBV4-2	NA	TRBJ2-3	TGTGCCAGCAGCCCACGACTAGCGGGAGACACAGATACGCAGTATTTT	CASSPRLAGDTDTQYF
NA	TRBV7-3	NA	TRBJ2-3	TGTGCCAGTGGGCCGGCGTCAGATACGCAGTATTTT	CASGPASDTQYF
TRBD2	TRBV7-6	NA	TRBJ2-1	TGTGCCAGCAGCTTAGGGGCTAGCGGGAGTGTTGAGCAGTTCTTC	CASSLGASGSVEQFF
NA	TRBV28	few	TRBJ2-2	TGTGCCAGCAGTTTCATAGCATTTAACACCGGGGAGCTGTTTTTT	CASSFIAFNTGELFF
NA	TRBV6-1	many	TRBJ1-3	TGTGCCAGCAGGCAAGGAGACTCTGGAAACACCATATATTTT	CASRQGDSGNTIYF
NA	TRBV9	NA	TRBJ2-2	TGTGCCAGCAGCCTTCGGCAGGGCACCGGGGAGCTGTTTTTT	CASSLRQGTGELFF
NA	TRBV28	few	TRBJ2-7	TGTGCCAGCAGCGGCGGGGTGGGTCGCTACGAGCAGTACTTC	CASSGGVGRYEQYF
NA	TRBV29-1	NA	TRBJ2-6	TGCAGCGTTGAACAGGGTGCCGGGGCCAACGTCCTGACTTTC	CSVEQGAGANVLTF
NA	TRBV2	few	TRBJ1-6	TGTGCCAGCAGTCGAGGTCCACCCCTCCACTTT	CASSRGPPLHF
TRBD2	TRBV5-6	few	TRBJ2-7	TGTGCCAGCAGACCCTGGCGGGCGGGGGGCTCCTACGAGCAGTACTTC	CASRPWRAGGSYEQYF
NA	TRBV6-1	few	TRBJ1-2	TGTGCCAGCAGTGTCACTCCACGATATGGCTACACCTTC	CASSVTPRYGYTF
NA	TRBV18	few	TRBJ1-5	TGTGCCAGCTCACCCGAACCACCCTCAACAAGACAGCCCCAGCATTTT	CASSPEPPSTRQPQHF
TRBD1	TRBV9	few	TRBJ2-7	TGTGCCAGCAGCCTGCGGACAGGGGGCATCAACGAGCAGTACTTC	CASSLRTGGINEQYF
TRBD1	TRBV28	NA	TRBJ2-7	TGTGCCAGCAGGACGGGACAGGGGGCCTACGAGCAGTACTTC	CASRTGQGAYEQYF
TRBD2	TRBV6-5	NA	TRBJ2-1	TGTGCCAGCAGTTCACGTCCCGGACTAGCGGGAGCTGAGCAGTTCTTC	CASSSRPGLAGAEQFF
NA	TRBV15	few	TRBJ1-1	TGTGCCACCAGCAGAGATCCCAGGGGTGGGACTGAAGCTTTCTTT	CATSRDPRGGTEAFF
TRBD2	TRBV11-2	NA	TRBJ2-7	TGTGCCAGCAGCCCAGACCCGACTAGCGGGTACTACGAGCAGTACTTC	CASSPDPTSGYYEQYF
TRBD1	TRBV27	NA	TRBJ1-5	TGTGCCAGCAGCCCCGCTACAGGGGGGCATCAGCCCCAGCATTTT	CASSPATGGHQPQHF
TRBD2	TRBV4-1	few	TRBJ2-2	TGCGCCAGCAGCCAAGATGGGGAGGGTTTCACCGGGGAGCTGTTTTTT	CASSQDGEGFTGELFF
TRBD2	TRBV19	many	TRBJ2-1	TGTGCCAGTAGTCGCCCGACTAGCGGGAGAAGGGTTGAGCAGTTCTTC	CASSRPTSGRRVEQFF
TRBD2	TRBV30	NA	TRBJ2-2	TGTGCCTGGAGTGTTGGTCTAGCGGGAGGTCTTTACACCGGGGAGCTGTTTTTT	CAWSVGLAGGLYTGELFF
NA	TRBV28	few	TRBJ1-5	TGTGCCAGCAGTTTGCCAGGGATTAGCAATCAGCCCCAGCATTTT	CASSLPGISNQPQHF
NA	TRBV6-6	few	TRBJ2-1	TGTGCCAGCAGGCCCGGGGGCGGGAGTAGCAATGAGCAGTTCTTC	CASRPGGGSSNEQFF
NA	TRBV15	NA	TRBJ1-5	TGTGCCACCAGCAGAGATCGAGGTCAGCCCCAGCATTTT	CATSRDRGQPQHF